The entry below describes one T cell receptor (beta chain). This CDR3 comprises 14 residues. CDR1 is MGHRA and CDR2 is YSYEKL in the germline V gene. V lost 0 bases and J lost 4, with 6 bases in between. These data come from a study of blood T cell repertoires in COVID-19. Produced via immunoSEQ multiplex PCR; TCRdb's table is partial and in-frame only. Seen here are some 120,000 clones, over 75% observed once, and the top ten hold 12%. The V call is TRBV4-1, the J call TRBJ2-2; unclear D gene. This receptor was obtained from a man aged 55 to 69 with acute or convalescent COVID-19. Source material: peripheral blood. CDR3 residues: CASSQDRTTGELFF. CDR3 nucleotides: TGCGCCAGCAGCCAAGATAGAACCACCGGGGAGCTGTTTTTT.